This TCR beta chain was sequenced in a study of cytomegalovirus exposure and HLA in healthy donors. Findings of the study overall: Generally TCR sequences proved uncommon, though certain public TCRs appeared in numerous donors. Some segments of the V type, notably TRBV6-2 and TRBV6-3, were excluded as indistinguishable. Per a later analysis, about 15,000 TCR beta sequences showed association with HLA alleles at 0.05 false discovery rate. In an earlier analysis, in some 500 donors, most V segments appeared productive either ~90% or ~30% of the time.

This clone was picked up a small number of times. Antigen specificity is unknown. The CDR3 totals 14 residues. J gave up 4 bases and V 4 bases, and 1 base lay outside the gene matches. Germline V lookup: CDR1 LNHDA, CDR2 SQIVND (reference sequence). Researchers ran the PCR with 60 Vbeta and 13 Jbeta primers. The data were produced by immunoSEQ multiplex PCR, yet TCRdb's version contains in-frame clones alone and is incomplete. The sample consists of around 100,000 clones, 79% of them appearing once. This chain uses TRBV19 with TRBJ2-7; 13 positions match TRBD2. This TCR came from a woman under 30 in good health and CMV-seropositive. What was sequenced was PBMCs. As DNA, the CDR3 is TGTGCCAGTAGTAGACTAGCGGGAGGTTACGAGCAGTACTTC. Amino acids: CASSRLAGGYEQYF. Full variable domain (rest looked up from reference TRBV19 and TRBJ2-7): DGGITQSPKYLFRKEGQNVTLSCEQNLNHDAMYWYRQDPGQGLRLIYYSQIVNDFQKGDIAEGYSVSREKKESFPLTVTSAQKNPTAFYLCASSRLAGGYEQYFGPGTRLTVT.